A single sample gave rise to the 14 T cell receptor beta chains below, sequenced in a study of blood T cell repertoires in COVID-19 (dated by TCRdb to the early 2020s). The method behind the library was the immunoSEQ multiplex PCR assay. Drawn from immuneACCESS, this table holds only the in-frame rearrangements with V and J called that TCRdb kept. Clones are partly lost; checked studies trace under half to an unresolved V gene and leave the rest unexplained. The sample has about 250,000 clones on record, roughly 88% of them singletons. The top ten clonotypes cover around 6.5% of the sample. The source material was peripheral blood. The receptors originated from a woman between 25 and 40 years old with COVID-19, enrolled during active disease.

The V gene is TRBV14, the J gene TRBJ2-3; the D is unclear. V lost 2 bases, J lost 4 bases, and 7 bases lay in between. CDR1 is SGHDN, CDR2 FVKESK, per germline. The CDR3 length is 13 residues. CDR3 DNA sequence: TGTGCCAGCAGCCAAAACTTCGCAGATACGCAGTATTTT. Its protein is CASSQNFADTQYF.

The CDR3 DNA reads as TGTGCCAGCAGCCCCCCTGGGACACTCATTGGCTCTGGGGCCAACGTCCTGACTTTC. Translating gives CASSPPGTLIGSGANVLTF. The chain couples TRBV21-1 to TRBJ2-6; no DNA check was done on the table's D call, TRBD1. TRBV21-1 is shown as a pseudogene. This CDR3 comprises 19 residues.

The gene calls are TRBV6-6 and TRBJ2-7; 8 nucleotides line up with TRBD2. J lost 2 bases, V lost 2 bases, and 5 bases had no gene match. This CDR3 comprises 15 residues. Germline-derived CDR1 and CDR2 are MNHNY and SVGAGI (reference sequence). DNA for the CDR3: TGTGCCAGCAGTTACGGCGGGAGGACCACCTACGAGCAGTACGTC. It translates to CASSYGGRTTYEQYV.

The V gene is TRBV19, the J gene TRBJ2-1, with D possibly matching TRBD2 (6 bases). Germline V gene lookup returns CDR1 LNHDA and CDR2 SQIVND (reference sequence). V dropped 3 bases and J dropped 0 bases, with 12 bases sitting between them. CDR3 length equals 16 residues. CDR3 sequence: CASSMNSGPSYNEQFF. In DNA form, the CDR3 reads TGTGCCAGTAGTATGAATAGCGGCCCCTCCTACAATGAGCAGTTCTTC.

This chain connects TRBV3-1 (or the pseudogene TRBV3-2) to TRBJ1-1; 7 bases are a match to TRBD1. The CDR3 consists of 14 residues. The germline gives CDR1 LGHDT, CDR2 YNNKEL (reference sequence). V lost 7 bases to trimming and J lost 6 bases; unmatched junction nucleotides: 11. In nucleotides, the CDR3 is TGTGCCAGCACCCGAGGGACAGCAACATCTGAAGCTTTCTTT. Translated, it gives CASTRGTATSEAFF.

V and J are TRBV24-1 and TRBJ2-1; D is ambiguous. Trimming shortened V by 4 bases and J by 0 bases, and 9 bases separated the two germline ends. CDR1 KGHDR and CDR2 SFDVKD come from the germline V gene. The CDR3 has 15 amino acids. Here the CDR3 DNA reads TGTGCCACCAGTGAGGTAGATAGCTCCTACAATGAGCAGTTCTTC. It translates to CATSEVDSSYNEQFF.

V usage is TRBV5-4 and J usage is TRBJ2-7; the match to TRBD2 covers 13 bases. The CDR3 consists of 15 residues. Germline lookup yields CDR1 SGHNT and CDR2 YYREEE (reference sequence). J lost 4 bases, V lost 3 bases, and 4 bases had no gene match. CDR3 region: CASSYWTSGSYEQYF. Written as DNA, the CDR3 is TGTGCCAGCAGCTATTGGACTAGCGGGAGTTACGAGCAGTACTTC. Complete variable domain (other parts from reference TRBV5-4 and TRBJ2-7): ETGVTQSPTHLIKTRGQQVTLRCSSQSGHNTVSWYQQALGQGPQFIFQYYREEENGRGNFPPRFSGLQFPNYSSELNVNALELDDSALYLCASSYWTSGSYEQYFGPGTRLTVT.

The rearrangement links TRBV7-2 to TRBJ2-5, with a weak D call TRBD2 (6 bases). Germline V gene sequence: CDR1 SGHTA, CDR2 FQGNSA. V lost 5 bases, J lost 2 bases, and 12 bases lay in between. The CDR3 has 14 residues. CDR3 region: CASSRAAGQETQYF. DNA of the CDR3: TGTGCCAGCAGCAGGGCGGCGGGACAAGAGACCCAGTACTTC.

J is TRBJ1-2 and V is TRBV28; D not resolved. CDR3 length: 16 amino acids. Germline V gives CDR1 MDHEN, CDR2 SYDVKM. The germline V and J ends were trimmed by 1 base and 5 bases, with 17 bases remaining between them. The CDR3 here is CASSLSGMGVDYGYTF. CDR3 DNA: TGTGCCAGCAGTTTATCTGGGATGGGAGTTGATTATGGCTACACCTTC.

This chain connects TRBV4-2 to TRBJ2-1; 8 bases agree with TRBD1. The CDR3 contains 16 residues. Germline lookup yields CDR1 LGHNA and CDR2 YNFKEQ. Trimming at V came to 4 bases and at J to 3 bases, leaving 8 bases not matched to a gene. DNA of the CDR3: TGTGCCAGCAGCCCTTCACAGGGGGGCGGCTACAATGAGCAGTTCTTC. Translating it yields CASSPSQGGGYNEQFF.

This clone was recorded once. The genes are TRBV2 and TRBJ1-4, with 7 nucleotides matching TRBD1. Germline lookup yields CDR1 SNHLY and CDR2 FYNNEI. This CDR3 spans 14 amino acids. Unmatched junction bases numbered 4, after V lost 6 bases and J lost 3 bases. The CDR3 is CASRTGTANEKLFF. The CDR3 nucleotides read TGTGCCAGCAGGACCGGGACAGCTAATGAAAAACTGTTTTTT.

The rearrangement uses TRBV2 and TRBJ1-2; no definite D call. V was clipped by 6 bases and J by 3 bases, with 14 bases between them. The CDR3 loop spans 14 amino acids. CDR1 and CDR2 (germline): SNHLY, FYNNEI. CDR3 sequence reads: CASSRGRDDYGYTF. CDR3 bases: TGTGCCAGCAGCCGCGGTCGGGATGACTATGGCTACACCTTC.

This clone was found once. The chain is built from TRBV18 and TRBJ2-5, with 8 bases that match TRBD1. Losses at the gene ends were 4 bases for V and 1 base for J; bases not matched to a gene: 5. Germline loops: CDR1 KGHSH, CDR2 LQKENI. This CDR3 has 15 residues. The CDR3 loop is CASSRQGMAQETQYF. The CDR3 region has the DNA TGTGCCAGCTCACGACAGGGGATGGCCCAAGAGACCCAGTACTTC.

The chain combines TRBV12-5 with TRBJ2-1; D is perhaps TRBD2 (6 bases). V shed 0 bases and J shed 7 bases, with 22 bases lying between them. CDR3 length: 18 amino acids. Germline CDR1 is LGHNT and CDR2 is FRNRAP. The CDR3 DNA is TGTGCTAGTGGTTTGGTAGTGCAACCGGGGACTGCTAGGAATGAGCAGTTCTTC. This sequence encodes CASGLVVQPGTARNEQFF.